The next 16 T cell receptor beta chains were all read from a single sample in a study of blood T cell repertoires in COVID-19. The method was immunoSEQ multiplex PCR; TCRdb's version includes in-frame clones alone and lacks a portion of them. Of 200,000 to 250,000 clones in the sample, roughly 77% were seen once. The sequencing input was PBMCs or T cells enriched from blood (not recorded which). Receptors originate from a man aged 40-49 years who had recovered from COVID-19.

The chain joins TRBV18 to TRBJ2-1; D is perhaps TRBD1 (7 bases). The ends were cut back, 2 bases at V and 2 bases at J, with 16 bases in the middle. CDR3 length: 17 residues. From germline, CDR1 is KGHSH and CDR2 LQKENI. The CDR3 reads CASSPSIRGATYNEQFF. For the CDR3, the DNA is TGTGCCAGCTCACCATCCATCAGGGGGGCAACCTACAATGAGCAGTTCTTC.

A single count supports this clone. J is TRBJ2-7 and V is TRBV10-3; D uncertain. V was shortened by 10 bases and J by 0 bases, with 10 bases between the two germline ends. CDR3 length equals 12 residues. Germline V CDR1 and CDR2: ENHRY, SYGVKD. The CDR3 is CATEDVSYEQYF. In DNA, the CDR3 is TGTGCCACCGAGGATGTCTCCTACGAGCAGTACTTC.

This clone was counted a few times. V gene TRBV12-3 or TRBV12-4 combines with J gene TRBJ1-5; D possibly corresponds to TRBD1 (5 bases). Trimming removed 2 bases from V and 9 bases from J, with 11 bases in between. CDR3 length equals 13 residues. The CDR3 loop is CASSLQGRRPQHF. CDR3 in DNA: TGTGCCAGCAGTTTACAGGGTAGGCGGCCCCAGCATTTT.

The genes are TRBV7-3 and TRBJ1-1, with D possibly TRBD1 on 6 matching bases. V shed 3 bases and J shed 11 bases, with 19 bases lying between them. The CDR3 totals 14 residues. Germline CDR1 reads SGHTA; CDR2 reads FQGTGA. The CDR3 region is CASSFDPDSGIAFF. As DNA, the CDR3 is TGTGCCAGCAGCTTCGACCCGGACAGCGGTATCGCTTTCTTT.

The genes are TRBV5-6 and TRBJ1-1; D is perhaps TRBD1 (5 bases). The V and J ends lost 5 bases and 5 bases respectively, with 19 bases between them. CDR3 length equals 15 residues. Germline V gene data show CDR1 as SGHDT and CDR2 as YYEEEE. The CDR3 DNA reads TGTGCCAGCAGAGAGAGACTGCAGGGTGGGACTGAAGCTTTCTTT. As protein: CASRERLQGGTEAFF.

CDR3 coding DNA: TGTGCCAGTAGTACCCAGGGGGCGCCTAGCTATGGCTACACCTTC. It yields the protein CASSTQGAPSYGYTF. The chain has TRBV19 and TRBJ1-2; TRBD1 agrees at 8 bases. The CDR3 runs to 15 residues. The germline V gene encodes CDR1 LNHDA and CDR2 SQIVND (reference sequence). V lost 4 bases, J lost 4 bases, and 8 bases stayed unmatched.

This chain joins TRBV5-1 and TRBJ2-7; the D gene is possibly TRBD1 (5 bases). V lost 3 bases, J lost 2 bases, and 12 bases lay in between. CDR3 length: 14 amino acids. The germline V gene has CDR1 SGHRS and CDR2 YFSETQ. In DNA, the CDR3 is TGCGCCAGCAGCTACTCTGACAGAGCCTACGAGCAGTACTTC. This translates into CASSYSDRAYEQYF.

This clone came up many times. The chain uses TRBV6-2 or TRBV6-3 and TRBJ1-2; 10 nucleotides align to TRBD1. The V segment lost 5 bases and the J segment 3 bases; nucleotides outside the gene matches: 6. Germline CDR1 and CDR2: MNHEY and SVGEGT. The CDR3 extends over 15 amino acids. The chain's CDR3 is CASSPPGQGYYGYTF. CDR3 nucleotides: TGTGCCAGCAGTCCCCCGGGACAGGGGTACTATGGCTACACCTTC.

This rearrangement joins TRBV6-2 or TRBV6-3 to TRBJ1-2, with 8 bases that match TRBD1. The V and J ends lost 2 bases and 2 bases, in that order; junction bases with no gene match: 16. CDR3 size: 19 residues. Germline V gene data show CDR1 as MNHEY and CDR2 as SVGEGT. The CDR3 coding sequence is TGTGCCAGCAGTTACACTACTTATCGGACAGGGACACTCAACTATGGCTACACCTTC. Amino acids: CASSYTTYRTGTLNYGYTF.

V is TRBV7-3 and J is TRBJ2-3; 8 nucleotides line up with TRBD2. V trimming: 5 bases; J trimming: 6 bases; junction bases outside the gene matches: 16. The CDR3 covers 17 residues. Germline V gene sequence: CDR1 SGHTA, CDR2 FQGTGA. The CDR3 DNA reads as TGTGCCAGCAGCATCCAAGGAAGCGGGGGTGTTAGGGATACGCAGTATTTT. Its translation: CASSIQGSGGVRDTQYF.

V and J are TRBV18 and TRBJ2-7; 10 nucleotides line up with TRBD1. Trimming cost V 6 bases and J 7 bases; bases outside gene matches: 18. The CDR3 runs 17 residues. Germline V gene sequence: CDR1 KGHSH, CDR2 LQKENI. CDR3 amino acids: CASSARNRDRGINEQYF. CDR3 in DNA: TGTGCCAGCTCGGCGCGAAACCGGGACAGGGGAATTAATGAGCAGTACTTC. The full variable domain, its missing parts supplied by reference TRBV18 and TRBJ2-7, is NAGVMQNPRHLVRRRGQEARLRCSPMKGHSHVYWYRQLPEEGLKFMVYLQKENIIDESGMPKERFSAEFPKEGPSILRIQQVVRGDSAAYFCASSARNRDRGINEQYFGPGTRLTVT.

The V call is TRBV9, the J call TRBJ2-1; 7 bases match TRBD1. This CDR3 is 14 amino acids long. Germline V gene data show CDR1 as SGDLS and CDR2 as YYNGEE. The ends lost 0 bases at V and 7 bases at J; junction bases unmatched: 4. The CDR3 DNA follows: TGTGCCAGCAGCGTAGGGGGACAGCCAAATGAGCAGTTCTTC. The encoded protein is CASSVGGQPNEQFF.

The J gene is TRBJ2-7, the V gene TRBV18; TRBD1 matches 7 bases. V lost 3 bases to trimming and J lost 6 bases; unmatched junction nucleotides: 11. CDR3 length equals 15 residues. Germline CDR1 is KGHSH and CDR2 is LQKENI. CDR3 sequence: CASSPRQGLISEQYF. CDR3 coding DNA: TGTGCCAGCTCACCGAGACAGGGTTTGATTTCCGAGCAGTACTTC.

This clone is a singleton in its sample. V and J are TRBV24-1 and TRBJ1-5; TRBD1 might be the D (6 bases). In germline, CDR1 is KGHDR, CDR2 SFDVKD. The CDR3 contains 16 residues. The V gene lost 4 bases and the J gene lost 2 bases, with 14 bases spanning the gap. CDR3 region: CATSDTGTLGNQPQHF. CDR3 DNA sequence: TGTGCCACCAGTGACACCGGGACATTGGGCAATCAGCCCCAGCATTTT.

The chain couples TRBV6-6 to TRBJ2-7; tentatively, D is TRBD2 (6 bases). Germline V gives CDR1 MNHNY, CDR2 SVGAGI (reference sequence). Trimming took 5 bases from V and 2 from J, leaving 10 bases between them. The length of the CDR3 is 13 residues. The CDR3 sequence: CASSRTNTYEQYF. Here the CDR3 DNA reads TGTGCCAGCAGTCGGACTAACACCTACGAGCAGTACTTC.

This chain connects TRBV24-1 to TRBJ1-1; no clear D. The CDR3 runs to 13 residues. Germline V lookup: CDR1 KGHDR, CDR2 SFDVKD. The V end lost 7 bases, the J end lost 1 base, and 9 bases lay between the germline ends. The CDR3 sequence: CATRPPGNTEAFF. DNA of the CDR3: TGTGCCACCAGGCCCCCGGGGAACACTGAAGCTTTCTTT.